This TCR beta chain derives from a study of blood T cell repertoires in COVID-19. Study-wide context: COVID-19 samples, acute and convalescent, were from the United States, Italy and Spain. Sources were T cells, B-cell-depleted T cells, or PBMCs; the material itself was cDNA or gDNA.

TCRdb's table, derived via immunoSEQ multiplex PCR, lists solely in-frame clones and lacks some. The sample records 200,000 to 300,000 clones, roughly 82% being singletons. The CDR3 runs 13 residues. CDR1 MNHEY and CDR2 SMNVEV come from the germline V gene (reference sequence). Between the trimmed V and J ends, which lost 5 bases and 3 bases, there was a span of 10 bases. The TCR originated in a man between 40 and 49 years old who had recovered from COVID-19. The sample consisted of peripheral blood. V is TRBV27 and J is TRBJ1-1; D is unclear. CDR3 region: CASSPRRDTEAFF. The CDR3 nucleotides are TGTGCCAGCAGTCCCCGGAGGGACACTGAAGCTTTCTTT.